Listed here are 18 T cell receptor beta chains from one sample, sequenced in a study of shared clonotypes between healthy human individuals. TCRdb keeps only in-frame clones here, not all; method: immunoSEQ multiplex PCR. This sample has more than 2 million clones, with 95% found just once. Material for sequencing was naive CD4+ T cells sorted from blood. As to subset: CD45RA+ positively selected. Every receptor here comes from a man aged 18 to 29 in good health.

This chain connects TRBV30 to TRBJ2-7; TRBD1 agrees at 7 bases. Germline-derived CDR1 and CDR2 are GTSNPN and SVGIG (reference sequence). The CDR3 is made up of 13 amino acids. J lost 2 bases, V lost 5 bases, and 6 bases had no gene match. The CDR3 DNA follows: TGTGCCTGGGAACTCAGGGGGACCTACGAGCAGTACTTC. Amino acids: CAWELRGTYEQYF. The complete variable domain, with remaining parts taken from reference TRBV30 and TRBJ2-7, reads SQTIHQWPATLVQPVGSPLSLECTVEGTSNPNLYWYRQAAGRGLQLLFYSVGIGQISSEVPQNLSASRPQDRQFILSSKKLLLSDSGFYLCAWELRGTYEQYFGPGTRLTVT.

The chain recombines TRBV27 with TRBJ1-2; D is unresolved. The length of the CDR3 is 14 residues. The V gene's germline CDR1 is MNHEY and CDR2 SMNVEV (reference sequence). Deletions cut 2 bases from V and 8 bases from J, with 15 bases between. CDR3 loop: CASSLEGGSTGYTF. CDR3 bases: TGTGCCAGCAGTTTAGAGGGAGGGTCAACCGGCTACACCTTC.

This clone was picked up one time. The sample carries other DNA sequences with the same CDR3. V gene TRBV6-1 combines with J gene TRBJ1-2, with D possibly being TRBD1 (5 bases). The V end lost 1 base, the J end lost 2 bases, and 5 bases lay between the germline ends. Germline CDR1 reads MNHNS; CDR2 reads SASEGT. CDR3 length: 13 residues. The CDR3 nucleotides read TGTGCCAGCAGTGAAGACAGGAACTATGGCTACACCTTC. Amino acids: CASSEDRNYGYTF.

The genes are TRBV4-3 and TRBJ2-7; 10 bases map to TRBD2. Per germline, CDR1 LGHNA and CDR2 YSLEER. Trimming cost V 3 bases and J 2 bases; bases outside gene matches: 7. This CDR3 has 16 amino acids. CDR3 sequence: CASSHFLAGVTYEQYF. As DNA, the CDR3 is TGCGCCAGCAGCCATTTCCTAGCGGGAGTCACCTACGAGCAGTACTTC.

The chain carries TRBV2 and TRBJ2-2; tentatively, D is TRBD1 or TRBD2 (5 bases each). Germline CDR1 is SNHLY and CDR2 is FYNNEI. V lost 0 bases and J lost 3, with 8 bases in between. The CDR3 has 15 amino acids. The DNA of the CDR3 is TGTGCCAGCAGTGAAGCGGGGGTGTACACCGGGGAGCTGTTTTTT. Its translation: CASSEAGVYTGELFF.

The CDR3 DNA sequence: TGTGCCAGCAGGATTAGCGGGGGGGCAGGAACAGATACGCAGTATTTT. Protein product: CASRISGGAGTDTQYF. This chain links TRBV6-6 with TRBJ2-3, with 11 bases that match TRBD2. CDR3 length: 16 amino acids. CDR1 is MNHNY and CDR2 is SVGAGI in the germline V gene (reference sequence). The J segment lost 3 bases and the V segment lost 6 bases, leaving 8 bases of the junction unmatched.

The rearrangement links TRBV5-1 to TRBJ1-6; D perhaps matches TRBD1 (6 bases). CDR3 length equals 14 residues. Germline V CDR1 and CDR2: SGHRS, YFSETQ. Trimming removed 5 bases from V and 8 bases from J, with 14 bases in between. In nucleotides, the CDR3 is TGCGCCAGCAGAAGAGACAGGCCGGATTCACCCCTCCACTTT. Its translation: CASRRDRPDSPLHF.

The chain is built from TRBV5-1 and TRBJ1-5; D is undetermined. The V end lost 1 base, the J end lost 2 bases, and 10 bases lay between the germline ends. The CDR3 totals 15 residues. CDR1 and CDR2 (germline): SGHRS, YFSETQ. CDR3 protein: CASSLNPWGNQPQHF. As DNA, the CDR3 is TGCGCCAGCAGCTTGAACCCTTGGGGCAATCAGCCCCAGCATTTT.

The CDR3 DNA is TGTGCCAGCAGCCGAATCGGACAGGGCCATACGAATCAGCCCCAGCATTTT. This translates into CASSRIGQGHTNQPQHF. The rearrangement uses TRBV7-9 and TRBJ1-5; TRBD1 aligns across 8 bases. V gave up 5 bases and J gave up 4 bases; unmatched junction bases: 13. Germline V gene data show CDR1 as SEHNR and CDR2 as FQNEAQ (reference sequence). CDR3 length equals 17 residues.

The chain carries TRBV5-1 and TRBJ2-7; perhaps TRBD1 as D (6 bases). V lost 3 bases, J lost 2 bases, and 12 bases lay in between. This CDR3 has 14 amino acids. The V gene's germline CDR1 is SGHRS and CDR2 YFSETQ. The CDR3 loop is CASSYRQVPYEQYF. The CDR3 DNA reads TGCGCCAGCAGCTATAGACAGGTCCCCTACGAGCAGTACTTC.

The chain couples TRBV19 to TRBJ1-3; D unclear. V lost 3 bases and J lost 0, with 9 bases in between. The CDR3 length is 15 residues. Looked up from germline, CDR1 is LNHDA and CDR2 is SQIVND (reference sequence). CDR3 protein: CASSIREPSGNTIYF. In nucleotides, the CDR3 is TGTGCCAGTAGTATCCGGGAACCCTCTGGAAACACCATATATTTT.

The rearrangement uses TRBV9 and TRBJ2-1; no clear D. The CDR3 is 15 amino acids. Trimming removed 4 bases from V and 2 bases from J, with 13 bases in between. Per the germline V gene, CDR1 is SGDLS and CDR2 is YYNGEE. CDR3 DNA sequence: TGTGCCAGCAGCTTTCGAGGAGAAACCTACAATGAGCAGTTCTTC. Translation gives CASSFRGETYNEQFF.

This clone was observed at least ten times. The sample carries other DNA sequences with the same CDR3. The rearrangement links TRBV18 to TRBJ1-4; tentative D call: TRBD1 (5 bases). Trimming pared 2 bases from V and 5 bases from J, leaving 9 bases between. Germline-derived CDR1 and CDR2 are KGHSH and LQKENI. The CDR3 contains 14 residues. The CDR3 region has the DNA TGTGCCAGCTCACCAGGGGCACTGAATGAAAAACTGTTTTTT. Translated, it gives CASSPGALNEKLFF. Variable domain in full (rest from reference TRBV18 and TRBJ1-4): NAGVMQNPRHLVRRRGQEARLRCSPMKGHSHVYWYRQLPEEGLKFMVYLQKENIIDESGMPKERFSAEFPKEGPSILRIQQVVRGDSAAYFCASSPGALNEKLFFGSGTQLSVL.

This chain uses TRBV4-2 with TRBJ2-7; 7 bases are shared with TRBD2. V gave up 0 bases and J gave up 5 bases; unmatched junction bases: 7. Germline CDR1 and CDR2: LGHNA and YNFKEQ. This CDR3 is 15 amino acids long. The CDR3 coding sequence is TGTGCCAGCAGCCAAGACGGAGCGGGGCGGGACGAGCAGTACTTC. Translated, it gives CASSQDGAGRDEQYF.

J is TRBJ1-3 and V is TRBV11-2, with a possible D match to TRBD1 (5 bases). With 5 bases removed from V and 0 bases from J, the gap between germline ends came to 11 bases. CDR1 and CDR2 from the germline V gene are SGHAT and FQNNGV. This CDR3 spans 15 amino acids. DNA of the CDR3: TGTGCCAGCAGCCCCGACAGAAACTCTGGAAACACCATATATTTT. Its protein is CASSPDRNSGNTIYF.

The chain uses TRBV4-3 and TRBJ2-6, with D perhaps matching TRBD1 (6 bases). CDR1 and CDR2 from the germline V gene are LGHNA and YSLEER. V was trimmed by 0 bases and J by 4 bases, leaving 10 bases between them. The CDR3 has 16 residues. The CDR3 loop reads CASSQETGWGANVLTF. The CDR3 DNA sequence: TGCGCCAGCAGCCAAGAAACAGGGTGGGGGGCCAACGTCCTGACTTTC.

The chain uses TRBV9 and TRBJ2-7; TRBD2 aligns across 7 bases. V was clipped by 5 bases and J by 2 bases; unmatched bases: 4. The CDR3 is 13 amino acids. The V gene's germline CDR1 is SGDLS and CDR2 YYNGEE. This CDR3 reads CASSGGLTYEQYF. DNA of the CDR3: TGTGCCAGCAGTGGGGGACTAACCTACGAGCAGTACTTC.

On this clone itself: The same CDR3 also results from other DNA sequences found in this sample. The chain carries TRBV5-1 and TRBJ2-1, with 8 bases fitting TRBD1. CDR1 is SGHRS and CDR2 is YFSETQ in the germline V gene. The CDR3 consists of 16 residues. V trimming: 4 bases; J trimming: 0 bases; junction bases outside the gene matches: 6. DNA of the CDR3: TGCGCCAGCAGCCTGACAGGGGATAGCTCCTACAATGAGCAGTTCTTC. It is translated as CASSLTGDSSYNEQFF.